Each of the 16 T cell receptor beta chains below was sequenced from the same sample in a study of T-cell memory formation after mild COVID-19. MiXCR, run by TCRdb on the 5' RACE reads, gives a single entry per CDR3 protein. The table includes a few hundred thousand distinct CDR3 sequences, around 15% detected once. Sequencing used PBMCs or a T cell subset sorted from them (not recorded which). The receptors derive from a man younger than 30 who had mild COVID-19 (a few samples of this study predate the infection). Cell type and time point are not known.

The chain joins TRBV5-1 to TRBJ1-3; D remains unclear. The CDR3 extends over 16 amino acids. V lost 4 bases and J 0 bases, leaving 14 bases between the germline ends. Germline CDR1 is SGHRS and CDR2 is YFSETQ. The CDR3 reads CASSLPTRNSGNTIYF. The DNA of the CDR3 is TGCGCCAGCAGCCTCCCCACGCGAAACTCTGGAAACACCATATATTTT. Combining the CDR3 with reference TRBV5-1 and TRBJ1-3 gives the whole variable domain KAGVTQTPRYLIKTRGQQVTLSCSPISGHRSVSWYQQTPGQGLQFLFEYFSETQRNKGNFPGRFSGRQFSNSRSEMNVSTLELGDSALYLCASSLPTRNSGNTIYFGEGSWLTVV.

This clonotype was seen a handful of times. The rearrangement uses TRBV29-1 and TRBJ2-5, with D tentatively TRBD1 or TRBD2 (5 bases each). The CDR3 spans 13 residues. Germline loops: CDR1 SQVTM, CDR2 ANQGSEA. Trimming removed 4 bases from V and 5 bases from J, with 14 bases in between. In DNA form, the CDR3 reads TGCAGCGTTGTCTGGGGGTCGACGGAGACCCAGTACTTC. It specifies CSVVWGSTETQYF.

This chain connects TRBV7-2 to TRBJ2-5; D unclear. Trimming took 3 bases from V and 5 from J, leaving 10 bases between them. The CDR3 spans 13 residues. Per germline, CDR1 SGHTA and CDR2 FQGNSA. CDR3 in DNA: TGTGCCAGCAGCTTGGGGTCTTCGGAGACCCAGTACTTC. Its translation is CASSLGSSETQYF.

CDR3 bases: TGCGCCAGCAGCCGAAGGACAGGGGCATCCTACAATGAGCAGTTCTTC. Protein sequence: CASSRRTGASYNEQFF. The rearrangement uses TRBV4-1 and TRBJ2-1; 9 bases line up with TRBD1. CDR3 length: 16 amino acids. V was pared by 4 bases and J by 1 base, with 5 bases of the junction left unmatched. CDR1 is MGHRA and CDR2 is YSYEKL in the germline V gene.

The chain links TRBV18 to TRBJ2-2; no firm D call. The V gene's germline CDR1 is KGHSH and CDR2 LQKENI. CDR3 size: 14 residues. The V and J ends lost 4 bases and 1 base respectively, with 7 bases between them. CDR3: CASSLQKNTGELFF. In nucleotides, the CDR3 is TGTGCCAGCTCACTTCAAAAGAACACCGGGGAGCTGTTTTTT.

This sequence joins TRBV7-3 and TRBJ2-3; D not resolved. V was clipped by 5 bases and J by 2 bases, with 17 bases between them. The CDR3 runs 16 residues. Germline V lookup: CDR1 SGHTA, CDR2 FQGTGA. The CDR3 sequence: CASSLPATGTTDTQYF. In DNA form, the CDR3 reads TGTGCCAGCAGCCTCCCCGCCACGGGTACCACAGATACGCAGTATTTT.

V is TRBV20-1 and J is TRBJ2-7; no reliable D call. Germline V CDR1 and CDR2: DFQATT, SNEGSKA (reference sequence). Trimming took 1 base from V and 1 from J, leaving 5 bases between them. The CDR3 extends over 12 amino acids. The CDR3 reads CSARGLSYEQYV. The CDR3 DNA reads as TGCAGTGCTAGAGGCTTGTCCTACGAGCAGTACGTC.

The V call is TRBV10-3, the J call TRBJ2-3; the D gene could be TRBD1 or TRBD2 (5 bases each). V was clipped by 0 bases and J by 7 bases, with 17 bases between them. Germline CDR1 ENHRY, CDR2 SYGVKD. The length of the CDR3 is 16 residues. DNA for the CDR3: TGTGCCATCAGTGAGTCCACGGGACGATCAACTTATACGCAGTATTTT. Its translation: CAISESTGRSTYTQYF.

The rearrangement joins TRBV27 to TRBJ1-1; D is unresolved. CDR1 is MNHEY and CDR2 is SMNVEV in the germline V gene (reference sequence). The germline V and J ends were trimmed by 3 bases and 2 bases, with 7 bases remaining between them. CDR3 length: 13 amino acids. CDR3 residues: CASSLAINTEAFF. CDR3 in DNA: TGTGCCAGCAGTTTGGCAATTAACACTGAAGCTTTCTTT.

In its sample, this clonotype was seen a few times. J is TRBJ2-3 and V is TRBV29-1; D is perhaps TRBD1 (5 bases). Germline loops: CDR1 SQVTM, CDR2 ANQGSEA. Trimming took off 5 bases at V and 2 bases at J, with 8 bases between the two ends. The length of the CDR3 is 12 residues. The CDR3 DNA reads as TGCAGCGTTTCAGGGAACACAGATACGCAGTATTTT. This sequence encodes CSVSGNTDTQYF.

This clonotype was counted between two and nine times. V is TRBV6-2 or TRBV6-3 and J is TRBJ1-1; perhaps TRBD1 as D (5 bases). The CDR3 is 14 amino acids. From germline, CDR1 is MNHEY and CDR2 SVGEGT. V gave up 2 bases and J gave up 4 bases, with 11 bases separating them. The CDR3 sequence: CASSYGRVSTEAFF. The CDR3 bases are TGTGCCAGCAGTTACGGCAGGGTCAGCACTGAAGCTTTCTTT.

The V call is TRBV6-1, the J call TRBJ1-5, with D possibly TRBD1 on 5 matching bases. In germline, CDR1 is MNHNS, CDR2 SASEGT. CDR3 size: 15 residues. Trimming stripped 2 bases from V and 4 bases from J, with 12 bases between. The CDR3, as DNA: TGTGCCAGCAGTGAACCTTCGGGGCCGAATCAGCCCCAGCATTTT. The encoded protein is CASSEPSGPNQPQHF.

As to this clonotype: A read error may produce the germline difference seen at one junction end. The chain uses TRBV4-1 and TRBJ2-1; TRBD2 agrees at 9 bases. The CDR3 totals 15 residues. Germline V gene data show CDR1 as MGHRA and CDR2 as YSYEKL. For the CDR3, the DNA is TGCGCCAGCAGCCTGCGGGGGGGCTCCCACAATGAGCAGTTCTTC. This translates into CASSLRGGSHNEQFF.

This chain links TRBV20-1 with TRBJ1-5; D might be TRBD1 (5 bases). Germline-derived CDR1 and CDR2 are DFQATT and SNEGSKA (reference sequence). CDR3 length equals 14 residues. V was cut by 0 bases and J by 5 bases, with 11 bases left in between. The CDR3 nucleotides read TGCAGTGCTAGAGATTTACAGGCCGATCAGCCCCAGCATTTT. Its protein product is CSARDLQADQPQHF.

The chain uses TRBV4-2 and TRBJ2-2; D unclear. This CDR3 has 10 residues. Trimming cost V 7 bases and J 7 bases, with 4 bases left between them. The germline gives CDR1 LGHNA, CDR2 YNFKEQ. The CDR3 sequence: CASKRGELFF. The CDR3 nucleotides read TGTGCCAGCAAGCGCGGGGAGCTGTTTTTT.

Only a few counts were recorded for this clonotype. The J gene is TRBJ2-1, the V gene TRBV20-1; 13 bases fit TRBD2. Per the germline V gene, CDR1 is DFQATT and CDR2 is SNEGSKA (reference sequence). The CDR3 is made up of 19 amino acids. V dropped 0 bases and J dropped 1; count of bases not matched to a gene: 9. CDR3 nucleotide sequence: TGCAGTGCTAGAGATCCGACTAGCGGGGGGTCCGCATCCTACAATGAGCAGTTCTTC. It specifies CSARDPTSGGSASYNEQFF.